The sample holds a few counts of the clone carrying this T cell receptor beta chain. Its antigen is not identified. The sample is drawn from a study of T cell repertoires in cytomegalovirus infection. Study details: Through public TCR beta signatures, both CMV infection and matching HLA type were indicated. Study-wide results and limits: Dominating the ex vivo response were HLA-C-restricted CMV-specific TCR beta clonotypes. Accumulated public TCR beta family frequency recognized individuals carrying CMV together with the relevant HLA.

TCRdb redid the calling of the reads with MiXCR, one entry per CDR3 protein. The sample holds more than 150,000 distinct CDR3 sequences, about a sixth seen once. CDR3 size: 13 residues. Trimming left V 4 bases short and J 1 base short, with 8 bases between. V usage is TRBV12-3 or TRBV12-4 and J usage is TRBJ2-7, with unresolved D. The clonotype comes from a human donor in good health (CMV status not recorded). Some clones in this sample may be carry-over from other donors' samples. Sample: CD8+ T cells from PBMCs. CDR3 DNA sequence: TGTGCCAGCAGTTCCAGGCATTCCTACGAGCAGTACTTC. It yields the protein CASSSRHSYEQYF.